This entry concerns a single T cell receptor beta chain. What it binds is unknown. The sample originates from a study of CD8+ T cells in alopecia areata. Study conclusions and caveats: Across lesional scalp, and particularly alopecia totalis/universalis, clonality surpassed that of normal scalp.

V lost 4 bases and J lost 8; bases outside the gene matches: 6. The CDR3 consists of 14 residues. The V gene's germline CDR1 is LNHNV and CDR2 YYDKDF (reference sequence). RNA was isolated and reverse transcribed to cDNA, the sequencing template. Clones were read by immunoSEQ multiplex PCR, and TCRdb kept only the in-frame ones, dropping some. The sample has 150,000 or so clones, approximately 70% seen once. The specimen comprised CD8+ T cells sorted from blood, sampled at week 0. The V gene is TRBV15, the J gene TRBJ2-1; TRBD1 matches 9 bases. The clonotype was recovered from a human donor with alopecia areata. CDR3 loop: CATSTPDRGHEQFF. The DNA of the CDR3 is TGTGCCACCAGCACTCCGGACAGGGGTCATGAGCAGTTCTTC.